The 15 T cell receptor beta chains below all came from one sample that was sequenced in a study of cytotoxic CD8 clonotypes in ibrutinib-treated CLL. Method: immunoSEQ multiplex PCR; TCRdb's copy keeps in-frame clones and lacks some. The table lists tens of thousands of clones, around 79% of them singletons. The sequencing used PBMCs, collected before ibrutinib treatment. The receptors were gathered from a human donor with chronic lymphocytic leukemia.

The chain combines TRBV28 with TRBJ2-7; 12 nucleotides agree with TRBD1. Germline CDR1 and CDR2: MDHEN and SYDVKM. Germline trimming cut 8 bases from V and 5 bases from J; bases unmatched to any gene: 10. The CDR3 has 15 residues. CDR3 DNA sequence: TGTGCCAGCCGAATGGGGACAGGGGGCCGGAACGAGCAGTACTTC. This sequence encodes CASRMGTGGRNEQYF. Full variable domain (remainder filled in from reference TRBV28 and TRBJ2-7): DVKVTQSSRYLVKRTGEKVFLECVQDMDHENMFWYRQDPGLGLRLIYFSYDVKMKEKGDIPEGYSVSREKKERFSLILESASTNQTSMYLCASRMGTGGRNEQYFGPGTRLTVT.

V and J are TRBV27 and TRBJ1-1; a possible D gene is TRBD1 (6 bases). In germline, CDR1 is MNHEY, CDR2 SMNVEV (reference sequence). The CDR3 runs 14 residues. Trimming took off 10 bases at V and 1 base at J, with 16 bases between the two ends. The CDR3 sequence is CATLRGTTNTEAFF. The CDR3 DNA is TGTGCCACCCTGCGTGGGACAACGAACACTGAAGCTTTCTTT.

This clone was seen only once. This chain connects TRBV5-4 to TRBJ2-1; 11 nucleotides match TRBD2. Germline V gives CDR1 SGHNT, CDR2 YYREEE (reference sequence). The V segment lost 4 bases and the J segment 7 bases; nucleotides outside the gene matches: 13. The CDR3 sequence is 17 residues long. The CDR3 DNA reads as TGTGCCAGCAGCCCCCCGGGGCTAGCGGGAGGAGTAAATGAGCAGTTCTTC. Its translation is CASSPPGLAGGVNEQFF.

The chain joins TRBV5-1 to TRBJ1-1; tentatively, D is TRBD1 (6 bases). V was shortened by 5 bases and J by 4 bases, with 15 bases between the two germline ends. Germline assignment: CDR1 SGHRS and CDR2 YFSETQ. The CDR3 has 14 amino acids. The CDR3 loop is CASRKRGGGTEAFF. In nucleotides, the CDR3 is TGCGCCAGCAGAAAGCGAGGGGGAGGCACTGAAGCTTTCTTT.

The rearrangement joins TRBV10-2 to TRBJ2-7, with D unresolved. Germline V gives CDR1 WSHSY, CDR2 SAAADI. The CDR3 length is 12 residues. Trimming pared 8 bases from V and 4 bases from J, leaving 12 bases between. CDR3 loop: CASGTDIYEQYF. As DNA, the CDR3 is TGCGCCAGCGGCACTGACATTTACGAGCAGTACTTC.

This chain connects TRBV27 to TRBJ2-3; possibly TRBD1 for D (6 bases). Trimming stripped 4 bases from V and 5 bases from J, with 16 bases between. CDR3 size: 15 residues. Germline CDR1 MNHEY, CDR2 SMNVEV (reference sequence). The CDR3 region has the DNA TGTGCCAGCAGTTCTCTATCCTACAGGGAAGATACGCAGTATTTT. The encoded protein is CASSSLSYREDTQYF.

The rearrangement links TRBV27 to TRBJ2-7; a possible D gene is TRBD1 (6 bases). CDR1 is MNHEY and CDR2 is SMNVEV in the germline V gene (reference sequence). This CDR3 has 14 residues. With 3 bases removed from V and 5 bases from J, the gap between germline ends came to 14 bases. The CDR3 loop is CASSFEGGGHEQYF. As DNA, the CDR3 is TGTGCCAGCAGTTTTGAAGGGGGTGGCCACGAGCAGTACTTC.

The DNA for the CDR3 is TGTGCCAGCAGTGCAGCGGGACAGGGGACCTCCGAGCAGTACTTC. The encoded protein is CASSAAGQGTSEQYF. The chain recombines TRBV7-9 with TRBJ2-7; TRBD1 matches at 10 bases. Unmatched junction bases numbered 11, after V lost 6 bases and J lost 6 bases. Germline V CDR1 and CDR2: SEHNR, FQNEAQ (reference sequence). The CDR3 length is 15 residues.

The CDR3 is CAWSTYQGFGEKLFF. The CDR3 DNA is TGTGCCTGGAGTACATATCAGGGTTTTGGTGAAAAACTGTTTTTT. J is TRBJ1-4 and V is TRBV30; D might be TRBD1 (5 bases). This CDR3 has 15 residues. The germline V gene encodes CDR1 GTSNPN and CDR2 SVGIG (reference sequence). The V and J ends lost 2 bases and 7 bases respectively, with 17 bases between them.

The V call is TRBV6-5, the J call TRBJ1-2; D possibly corresponds to TRBD1 (6 bases). The CDR3 length is 14 residues. Germline CDR1 and CDR2: MNHEY and SVGAGI. Trimming stripped 2 bases from V and 7 bases from J, with 14 bases between. The CDR3 DNA reads as TGTGCCAGCAGTTACGCACAGGGATCAGGTGGCTACACCTTC. This codes for CASSYAQGSGGYTF.

This clone was seen a handful of times. This chain links TRBV7-3 with TRBJ1-2; D possibly corresponds to TRBD1 (6 bases). This CDR3 spans 15 amino acids. Germline V CDR1 and CDR2: SGHTA, FQGTGA. Trimming took off 2 bases at V and 1 base at J, with 11 bases between the two ends. The CDR3 DNA follows: TGTGCCAGCAGCTTATCGGGGGGCATTAACTATGGCTACACCTTC. Translating gives CASSLSGGINYGYTF. Combining the CDR3 with reference TRBV7-3 and TRBJ1-2 gives the whole variable domain GAGVSQTPSNKVTEKGKYVELRCDPISGHTALYWYRQSLGQGPEFLIYFQGTGAADDSGLPNDRFFAVRPEGSVSTLKIQRTERGDSAVYLCASSLSGGINYGYTFGSGTRLTVV.

The rearrangement uses TRBV19 and TRBJ2-6; D is unclear. Deletions cut 8 bases from V and 0 bases from J, with 2 bases between. This CDR3 has 12 amino acids. Germline lookup yields CDR1 LNHDA and CDR2 SQIVND (reference sequence). CDR3 DNA: TGTGCCAGTGCCTCTGGGGCCAACGTCCTGACTTTC. This encodes CASASGANVLTF.

This rearrangement joins TRBV5-4 to TRBJ1-1; D may be TRBD1 (5 bases). Germline loops: CDR1 SGHNT, CDR2 YYREEE (reference sequence). Trimming stripped 0 bases from V and 2 bases from J, with 11 bases between. This CDR3 comprises 15 residues. The CDR3 coding sequence is TGTGCCAGCAGCTTGGGAAACAGGAGAAACACTGAAGCTTTCTTT. Translation: CASSLGNRRNTEAFF.

This clone was found a few times. J is TRBJ1-1 and V is TRBV7-8; D remains unclear. V was shortened by 0 bases and J by 1 base, with 3 bases between the two germline ends. CDR3 length equals 13 residues. The germline CDR1 and CDR2 sequences are SGHVS and FQNEAQ. CDR3 sequence: CASSLAGNTEAFF. The CDR3 DNA reads as TGTGCCAGCAGCTTAGCGGGGAACACTGAAGCTTTCTTT.

The chain links TRBV13 to TRBJ2-7; 8 nucleotides line up with TRBD2. The junction had 6 bases not matched to a gene; V was cut back by 0 bases and J by 2 bases. The germline gives CDR1 PRHDT, CDR2 FYEKMQ (reference sequence). The CDR3 consists of 16 residues. The CDR3 DNA sequence: TGTGCCAGCAGCTTAGGCCTACCGGGAGGGGCCTACGAGCAGTACTTC. Residues: CASSLGLPGGAYEQYF.